This paragraph reports one T cell receptor (beta chain). Libraries were prepared by immunoSEQ multiplex PCR; TCRdb keeps only in-frame clonotypes and omits some of them. The sample has approximately 190,000 clones; roughly 82% are singletons. This record belongs to a study of cytomegalovirus exposure and HLA in healthy donors. The CDR3 consists of 13 residues. Trimming cost V 0 bases and J 9 bases, with 11 bases left between them. Germline-derived CDR1 and CDR2 are SNHLY and FYNNEI. Sequences were obtained from PBMCs. V and J are TRBV2 and TRBJ1-1, with D possibly matching TRBD1 (5 bases). The receptor was derived from a young woman in good health and CMV-seropositive. CDR3 residues: CASSEAPQGQAFF. CDR3 nucleotides: TGTGCCAGCAGTGAAGCCCCTCAGGGCCAAGCTTTCTTT.